One sample yielded the 20 T cell receptor beta chains listed below, sequenced in a study of blood T cell repertoires in COVID-19. Using immunoSEQ multiplex PCR, the repertoire was profiled, and TCRdb retains in-frame clones only, with some absent. The sample gives over 130,000 clones, approximately 86% of which show up once; around 4% is in the top ten. Input material: peripheral blood. These receptors all stem from a woman aged 55-70 years with active or convalescent COVID-19.

This clone was seen more than once but under ten times. The V call is TRBV4-1, the J call TRBJ2-3; D is undetermined. The germline CDR1 and CDR2 sequences are MGHRA and YSYEKL. Trimming cost V 4 bases and J 2 bases, with 7 bases left between them. This CDR3 is 13 amino acids long. The CDR3 protein is CASSRVPTDTQYF. CDR3 in DNA: TGCGCCAGCAGCCGCGTCCCCACAGATACGCAGTATTTT.

The chain uses TRBV7-9 and TRBJ2-1; unclear D gene. V gave up 0 bases and J gave up 2 bases, with 8 bases separating them. The CDR3 loop spans 15 amino acids. Germline V gene lookup returns CDR1 SEHNR and CDR2 FQNEAQ (reference sequence). Here the CDR3 DNA reads TGTGCCAGCAGCTTAGCTACAATTACCTACAATGAGCAGTTCTTC. Protein product: CASSLATITYNEQFF.

The chain combines TRBV10-3 with TRBJ1-1, with D possibly being TRBD1 (6 bases). Germline V lookup: CDR1 ENHRY, CDR2 SYGVKD. Between the trimmed V and J ends, which lost 5 bases and 1 base, there was a span of 14 bases. The length of the CDR3 is 15 residues. CDR3 in amino acids: CAISPAQGRNTEAFF. CDR3 bases: TGTGCCATCAGTCCGGCACAGGGTAGGAACACTGAAGCTTTCTTT.

The V and J genes are TRBV7-2 and TRBJ2-1, with D maybe TRBD2 (7 bases). This CDR3 spans 18 amino acids. Germline CDR1 reads SGHTA; CDR2 reads FQGNSA. The ends were cut back, 0 bases at V and 2 bases at J, with 17 bases in the middle. The CDR3 nucleotides read TGTGCCAGCAGCTTAGCCTTGTCCGGGGGGCTTACCTACAATGAGCAGTTCTTC. It encodes CASSLALSGGLTYNEQFF.

V and J are TRBV20-1 and TRBJ2-5; D is unresolved. Germline V lookup: CDR1 DFQATT, CDR2 SNEGSKA (reference sequence). The CDR3 consists of 10 residues. The V end lost 6 bases, the J end lost 5 bases, and 7 bases lay between the germline ends. The CDR3 bases are TGCAGTGCCCCCGGGGAGACCCAGTACTTC. Protein product: CSAPGETQYF.

V gene TRBV28 combines with J gene TRBJ2-3, with D possibly being TRBD2 (6 bases). This CDR3 is 20 amino acids long. Trimming took 4 bases from V and 0 from J, leaving 26 bases between them. Looked up from germline, CDR1 is MDHEN and CDR2 is SYDVKM. CDR3 coding DNA: TGTGCCAGCAGTTCCCCAATCGCCAGGCGGGACCTTTATAGCACAGATACGCAGTATTTT. Its translation: CASSSPIARRDLYSTDTQYF. Filled out from reference TRBV28 and TRBJ2-3, the complete variable domain reads DVKVTQSSRYLVKRTGEKVFLECVQDMDHENMFWYRQDPGLGLRLIYFSYDVKMKEKGDIPEGYSVSREKKERFSLILESASTNQTSMYLCASSSPIARRDLYSTDTQYFGPGTRLTVL.

J is TRBJ2-7 and V is TRBV11-2; 7 bases are a match to TRBD1. Germline assignment: CDR1 SGHAT and CDR2 FQNNGV. This CDR3 comprises 15 residues. V shed 3 bases and J 3 bases; nucleotides not matched to a gene: 8. The CDR3 here is CASSLGQGQFYEQYF. CDR3 sequence (DNA): TGTGCCAGCAGCTTGGGCCAGGGACAGTTCTACGAGCAGTACTTC.

This chain joins TRBV7-2 and TRBJ1-1; D uncertain. In germline, CDR1 is SGHTA, CDR2 FQGNSA. This CDR3 has 14 residues. The ends were cut back, 2 bases at V and 0 bases at J, with 7 bases in the middle. For the CDR3, the DNA is TGTGCCAGCAGCTTAAGCTACTTGAACACTGAAGCTTTCTTT. This translates into CASSLSYLNTEAFF.

The rearrangement links TRBV7-3 to TRBJ2-7; no firm D call. Per germline, CDR1 SGHTA and CDR2 FQGTGA. The CDR3 has 14 amino acids. V lost 5 bases to trimming and J lost 0 bases, with 11 bases between them. The CDR3 reads CASSLTQFSYEQYF. The CDR3 DNA sequence: TGTGCCAGCAGCCTGACACAATTCTCCTACGAGCAGTACTTC.

The rearrangement uses TRBV12-5 and TRBJ1-6, with D possibly being TRBD1 (5 bases). Germline V gene sequence: CDR1 LGHNT, CDR2 FRNRAP. Trimming removed 2 bases at V and 9 bases at J, with 14 bases between. The CDR3 loop spans 15 amino acids. DNA of the CDR3: TGTGCTAGTGGTTTGCTCAGGGCGAAGAGTTCACCCCTCCACTTT. Residues: CASGLLRAKSSPLHF.

The CDR3 is CATISTGDRGYTF. DNA for the CDR3: TGTGCCACAATCTCGACAGGGGATCGGGGCTACACCTTC. The J gene is TRBJ1-2, the V gene TRBV28; TRBD1 aligns across 8 bases. The CDR3 runs to 13 residues. The V gene's germline CDR1 is MDHEN and CDR2 SYDVKM. The V segment lost 10 bases and the J segment 8 bases; nucleotides outside the gene matches: 12.

The chain recombines TRBV5-8 with TRBJ2-5; TRBD2 agrees at 10 bases. Unmatched junction bases numbered 15, after V lost 0 bases and J lost 7 bases. The CDR3 sequence is 18 residues long. Germline CDR1 SGHTS, CDR2 YDEGEE. CDR3 nucleotide sequence: TGTGCCAGCAGCTTGGCCGCGTGGCTAGCGGGGGCTCTAGGGACCCAGTACTTC. This translates into CASSLAAWLAGALGTQYF.

The chain employs TRBV5-8 and TRBJ2-1; D gene ambiguous. V shed 7 bases and J shed 7 bases, with 6 bases lying between them. Germline-derived CDR1 and CDR2 are SGHTS and YDEGEE. This CDR3 has 10 residues. CDR3 amino acids: CASRSNEQFF. The CDR3 DNA reads as TGTGCCAGCCGCTCGAATGAGCAGTTCTTC.

The gene calls are TRBV3-1 (or the pseudogene TRBV3-2) and TRBJ2-5; D not certain. Germline CDR1 and CDR2: LGHDT and YNNKEL (reference sequence). The germline V and J ends were trimmed by 8 bases and 2 bases, with 12 bases remaining between them. CDR3 length: 13 residues. CDR3 bases: TGTGCCAGCCGAGTATCCGGGCAAGAGACCCAGTACTTC. It encodes CASRVSGQETQYF.

The J gene is TRBJ2-1, the V gene TRBV13, with D maybe TRBD1 (6 bases). V lost 0 bases to trimming and J lost 8 bases, with 11 bases between them. This CDR3 is built from 14 residues. The V gene's germline CDR1 is PRHDT and CDR2 FYEKMQ (reference sequence). The CDR3 sequence is CASSLGAGVYEQFF. CDR3 DNA sequence: TGTGCCAGCAGCTTAGGGGCAGGGGTATATGAGCAGTTCTTC.

The V call is TRBV13, the J call TRBJ2-3, with 12 positions matching TRBD1. The ends lost 4 bases at V and 5 bases at J; junction bases unmatched: 4. The CDR3 has 15 amino acids. From germline, CDR1 is PRHDT and CDR2 FYEKMQ (reference sequence). This chain's CDR3 is CASSSGQGAIDTQYF. The DNA for the CDR3 is TGTGCCAGCAGCTCGGGACAGGGGGCGATAGATACGCAGTATTTT.

V is TRBV20-1 and J is TRBJ2-4; 7 bases are shared with TRBD2. This CDR3 contains 11 residues. After removal of 3 bases from V and 14 bases from J, the junction contained 7 bases not matched to a gene. Germline CDR1 is DFQATT and CDR2 is SNEGSKA (reference sequence). In nucleotides, the CDR3 is TGCAGTGCTAGTTGGGCGGGGGAGAAGTACTTC. Protein sequence: CSASWAGEKYF.

This clone was detected a few times. The chain has TRBV2 and TRBJ2-1; 8 bases agree with TRBD1. V lost 6 bases to trimming and J lost 6 bases; unmatched junction nucleotides: 7. CDR3 length: 14 residues. The V gene's germline CDR1 is SNHLY and CDR2 FYNNEI. CDR3 in amino acids: CASRNNGQGNEQFF. Written as DNA, the CDR3 is TGTGCCAGCAGAAATAATGGACAGGGCAATGAGCAGTTCTTC.

The chain is built from TRBV18 and TRBJ2-1, with D maybe TRBD2 (5 bases). This CDR3 comprises 15 residues. Trimming removed 3 bases at V and 8 bases at J, with 17 bases between. Germline CDR1 and CDR2: KGHSH and LQKENI. The CDR3 bases are TGTGCCAGCTCACCCGGAGGCTCCCGGGAAGATGAGCAGTTCTTC. It encodes CASSPGGSREDEQFF. The variable domain in full, with the rest retrieved from reference TRBV18 and TRBJ2-1, is NAGVMQNPRHLVRRRGQEARLRCSPMKGHSHVYWYRQLPEEGLKFMVYLQKENIIDESGMPKERFSAEFPKEGPSILRIQQVVRGDSAAYFCASSPGGSREDEQFFGPGTRLTVL.

V is TRBV19 and J is TRBJ2-3; weak D call: TRBD2 (5 bases). Germline CDR1 is LNHDA and CDR2 is SQIVND (reference sequence). V was clipped by 7 bases and J by 0 bases, with 14 bases between them. CDR3 length: 15 residues. This CDR3 is CASTRTLLSTDTQYF. CDR3 coding DNA: TGTGCCAGTACAAGGACTTTACTAAGCACAGATACGCAGTATTTT. The full variable domain, rest sourced from reference TRBV19 and TRBJ2-3, is DGGITQSPKYLFRKEGQNVTLSCEQNLNHDAMYWYRQDPGQGLRLIYYSQIVNDFQKGDIAEGYSVSREKKESFPLTVTSAQKNPTAFYLCASTRTLLSTDTQYFGPGTRLTVL.